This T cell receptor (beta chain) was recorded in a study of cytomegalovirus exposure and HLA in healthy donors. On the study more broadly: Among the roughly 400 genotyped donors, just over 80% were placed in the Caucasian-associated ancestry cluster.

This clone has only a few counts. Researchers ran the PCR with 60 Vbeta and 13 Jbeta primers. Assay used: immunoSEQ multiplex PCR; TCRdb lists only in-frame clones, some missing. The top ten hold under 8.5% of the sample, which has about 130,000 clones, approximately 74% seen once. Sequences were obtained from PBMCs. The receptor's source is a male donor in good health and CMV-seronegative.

CDR3 nucleotide sequence: TGCGCCAGCAGCCAAGATCTCAGGGATGGCACAGATACGCAGTATTTT. This translates into CASSQDLRDGTDTQYF. The chain couples TRBV4-3 to TRBJ2-3; tentative D call: TRBD1 (5 bases). Germline V CDR1 and CDR2: LGHNA, YSLEER. V was trimmed by 0 bases and J by 1 base, leaving 11 bases between them. There are 16 residues in the CDR3.